These 15 T cell receptor beta chains share one sample of origin, sequenced in a study of CD8+CD57+ T cells in acquired aplastic anemia (dated by TCRdb to the late 2010s). Data came from an Illumina HiSeq 2000. Genomic DNA served as template for TCR beta VDJ combination and CDR3 sequence profiling. TCRdb reprocessed the public reads (quality trimming at Q25 with fastp, clone calling with MiXCR) and kept in-frame beta chains. All rows with the same CDR3 protein become a single entry with the most common DNA and genes. In all, the sample holds about 170,000 distinct CDR3 sequences, and about 60% of those were seen once. Clones ranked in the top ten supply under 60% of the sample. The material sequenced was sorted CD4+, CD8+, or CD8+CD57+ T cells (not recorded which) from PBMCs. Receptors originate from a human donor in good health.

This clonotype was picked up a small number of times. The chain recombines TRBV29-1 with TRBJ2-2, with 9 positions matching TRBD2. The CDR3 is made up of 13 amino acids. Germline CDR1 reads SQVTM; CDR2 reads ANQGSEA. With 5 bases clipped from V and 6 bases from J, the junction kept 4 bases outside the gene matches. The CDR3 DNA reads as TGCAGCGTTCGTAGCGGGAGTCCCGGGGAGCTGTTTTTT. This sequence encodes CSVRSGSPGELFF.

The V and J genes are TRBV25-1 and TRBJ2-2; D uncertain. The CDR3 extends over 15 amino acids. Per germline, CDR1 MGHDK and CDR2 SYGVNS. Between the trimmed V and J ends, which lost 4 bases and 4 bases, there was a span of 13 bases. CDR3 sequence reads: CASSGLGAITGELFF. CDR3 nucleotides: TGTGCCAGCAGTGGACTCGGTGCCATCACCGGGGAGCTGTTTTTT.

V is TRBV7-9 and J is TRBJ2-7; 10 bases are shared with TRBD1. Germline CDR1 is SEHNR and CDR2 is FQNEAQ (reference sequence). V lost 4 bases, J lost 5 bases, and 5 bases stayed unmatched. The CDR3 covers 14 residues. The CDR3 region is CASSSGTGVHEQYF. CDR3 DNA: TGTGCCAGCAGCTCAGGGACAGGGGTCCACGAGCAGTACTTC. Complete variable domain (other parts from reference TRBV7-9 and TRBJ2-7): DTGVSQNPRHKITKRGQNVTFRCDPISEHNRLYWYRQTLGQGPEFLTYFQNEAQLEKSRLLSDRFSAERPKGSFSTLEIQRTEQGDSAMYLCASSSGTGVHEQYFGPGTRLTVT.

This clonotype was counted only a few times. The rearrangement links TRBV10-3 to TRBJ1-5; tentatively, D is TRBD1 (6 bases). V shed 8 bases and J shed 4 bases, with 15 bases lying between them. Germline V gene data show CDR1 as ENHRY and CDR2 as SYGVKD. This CDR3 spans 14 amino acids. The CDR3 spells CAIGDGTRNQPQHF. CDR3 in DNA: TGTGCCATCGGAGACGGGACACGAAATCAGCCCCAGCATTTT.

V gene TRBV5-1 combines with J gene TRBJ1-6, with D perhaps TRBD1 (5 bases). V shed 4 bases and J shed 6 bases, with 17 bases lying between them. The CDR3 runs to 16 residues. Per the germline V gene, CDR1 is SGHRS and CDR2 is YFSETQ. The CDR3 sequence is CASSPEGFTPNSPLHF. Here the CDR3 DNA reads TGCGCCAGCAGCCCGGAGGGGTTCACTCCTAATTCACCCCTCCACTTT. Complete variable domain (other parts from reference TRBV5-1 and TRBJ1-6): KAGVTQTPRYLIKTRGQQVTLSCSPISGHRSVSWYQQTPGQGLQFLFEYFSETQRNKGNFPGRFSGRQFSNSRSEMNVSTLELGDSALYLCASSPEGFTPNSPLHFGNGTRLTVT.

V usage is TRBV24-1 and J usage is TRBJ2-3; 7 bases are shared with TRBD2. The CDR3 has 17 residues. Germline values: CDR1 KGHDR, CDR2 SFDVKD. V lost 0 bases to trimming and J lost 4 bases; unmatched junction nucleotides: 9. The DNA of the CDR3 is TGTGCCACCAGTGATTTGCAGAGCGGGGCGCCCGCAGATACGCAGTATTTT. Amino acids: CATSDLQSGAPADTQYF.

The table lists this clonotype with a few counts. The junction shows a germline mismatch at one end, possibly a read error. V gene TRBV9 combines with J gene TRBJ2-1; TRBD2 matches 9 bases. CDR3 length equals 16 residues. CDR1 and CDR2 (germline): SGDLS, YYNGEE. CDR3: CTSSVGLAGTYNEQFF. For the CDR3, the DNA is TGTACCAGCAGCGTAGGGCTAGCGGGAACCTACAATGAGCAGTTCTTC.

This clonotype appeared a few times. The chain employs TRBV7-9 and TRBJ2-7; D ambiguous. Germline lookup yields CDR1 SEHNR and CDR2 FQNEAQ (reference sequence). Trimming removed 3 bases at V and 3 bases at J, with 12 bases between. The CDR3 runs to 14 residues. In DNA, the CDR3 is TGTGCCAGCAGCTTGGTTGGAGTGTACTACGAGCAGTACTTC. Translated: CASSLVGVYYEQYF.

The chain joins TRBV20-1 to TRBJ2-7; the match to TRBD1 covers 11 bases. Germline lookup yields CDR1 DFQATT and CDR2 SNEGSKA (reference sequence). This CDR3 comprises 13 residues. J lost 2 bases, V lost 4 bases, and 1 base had no gene match. CDR3 in amino acids: CSATGQGAYEQYF. CDR3 DNA sequence: TGCAGTGCTACGGGACAGGGGGCCTACGAGCAGTACTTC.

The genes are TRBV29-1 and TRBJ2-1; 9 nucleotides match TRBD2. Germline trimming cut 0 bases from V and 6 bases from J; bases unmatched to any gene: 6. The CDR3 contains 15 residues. CDR1 and CDR2 (germline): SQVTM, ANQGSEA. The CDR3 is CSVEDIAGGPNEQFF. CDR3 nucleotide sequence: TGCAGCGTTGAAGATATTGCGGGAGGGCCCAATGAGCAGTTCTTC.

Concerning this clonotype: The junction departs from the called germline gene at one end, perhaps through a read error. The gene calls are TRBV7-9 and TRBJ2-1; no definite D call. CDR1 and CDR2 from the germline V gene are SEHNR and FQNEAQ (reference sequence). The CDR3 length is 13 residues. This chain's CDR3 is CASSLEIYSEQFF. The CDR3 nucleotides read TGTGCCAGCAGCTTGGAGATTTACAGTGAGCAGTTCTTC.

This clonotype has just one count. The conserved final phenylalanine or tryptophan is absent from the CDR3, which likely points to a read error. The chain links TRBV7-2 to TRBJ1-2, with D perhaps matching TRBD1 (5 bases). Germline V gene sequence: CDR1 SGHTA, CDR2 FQGNSA. This CDR3 contains 15 residues. V gave up 2 bases and J gave up 4 bases, with 14 bases separating them. The CDR3 protein is CASSLSTGTGYGYTS. CDR3 nucleotides: TGTGCCAGCAGCTTAAGCACCGGGACGGGCTATGGCTACACCTCC.

This clonotype showed up just a few times. The chain is built from TRBV11-3 and TRBJ1-1; 7 bases agree with TRBD1. The CDR3 loop spans 14 amino acids. CDR1 SGHNT and CDR2 YENEEA come from the germline V gene. Trimming took 1 base from V and 5 from J; bases not matched to a gene: 4. This chain's CDR3 is CASSLGQGGTEAFF. CDR3 nucleotides: TGTGCCAGCAGCTTAGGACAGGGCGGAACTGAAGCTTTCTTT. The full variable domain, its missing parts supplied by reference TRBV11-3 and TRBJ1-1, is EAGVVQSPRYKIIEKKQPVAFWCNPISGHNTLYWYLQNLGQGPELLIRYENEEAVDDSQLPKDRFSAERLKGVDSTLKIQPAELGDSAVYLCASSLGQGGTEAFFGQGTRLTVV.

DNA of the CDR3: TGTGCCAGCAGCTTAGGTAGCGGGATCTTCTACGAGCAGTACTTC. This sequence encodes CASSLGSGIFYEQYF. This chain links TRBV7-9 with TRBJ2-7, with TRBD2 matching over 8 bases. V was clipped by 1 base and J by 3 bases; unmatched bases: 5. The CDR3 is 15 amino acids. Germline lookup yields CDR1 SEHNR and CDR2 FQNEAQ (reference sequence).

V is TRBV3-2 and J is TRBJ2-1; the D segment call TRBD2 is taken from the table without a DNA check. TRBV3-2 represents a pseudogene. CDR3 length: 18 amino acids. CDR3 protein: CASSQQAGDGVAYSEQFF. CDR3 in DNA: TGTGCCAGCAGCCAACAGGCGGGAGATGGAGTCGCCTACAGTGAGCAGTTCTTC.